The rows below give T cell receptor beta chains drawn from one sample of a study of blood T cells in healthy people across ages. From the 5' RACE reads, TCRdb called clonotypes with MiXCR, one entry per CDR3 protein. Here the sample spans approximately 800,000 distinct CDR3 sequences, 55% to 65% being singletons. The specimen sequenced was blood. Receptors were obtained from a man in his thirties or forties in good health. Each CDR3 is given with its conserved first and last residue. D genes are given only for firm matches. Where a row states a size, it is once, few, many or the class of an expanded clone; other rows omit it.

J gene | clone size | D gene | V gene | CDR3 DNA | CDR3 protein
TRBJ2-7 | NA | NA | TRBV7-2 | TGTGCCAGCAGCTTAGGCAGGGCGGCCTACGAGCAGTACTTC | CASSLGRAAYEQYF
TRBJ1-2 | many | TRBD1 | TRBV6-6 | TGTGCCAGCACCCGGGACAGTCTCTATGGCTACACCTTC | CASTRDSLYGYTF
TRBJ2-6 | NA | NA | TRBV24-1 | TGTGCCACCAGTGATTTAAGGGGTCCTGGGGCCAACGTCCTGACTTTC | CATSDLRGPGANVLTF
TRBJ2-1 | few | NA | TRBV4-1 | TGCGCCAGCAGCCAAGAGTTGGCTTATGAGCAGTTCTTC | CASSQELAYEQFF
TRBJ2-4 | NA | NA | TRBV2 | TGTGCCAGCAATCAGGGAACCAAAAACATTCAGTACTTC | CASNQGTKNIQYF
TRBJ1-5 | NA | NA | TRBV7-8 | TGTGCCAGCAGCCTAGGGCGGCAGGGACGATATAGCAATCAGCCCCAGCATTTT | CASSLGRQGRYSNQPQHF
TRBJ2-5 | NA | NA | TRBV5-1 | TGCGCCAGCAGCAGCCTTATGGGACTTTCGTACCAAGAGACCCAGTACTTC | CASSSLMGLSYQETQYF
TRBJ2-7 | few | TRBD2 | TRBV4-3 | TGCGCCAGCAGCCTGACCGGGGGGGCCGGCTACGAGCAGTACTTC | CASSLTGGAGYEQYF
TRBJ1-2 | once | NA | TRBV7-3 | TGTGCCAGCAGCGACGAGGGAAACTATGGCTACACCTTC | CASSDEGNYGYTF
TRBJ2-7 | NA | NA | TRBV12-3/TRBV12-4 | TGTGCCAGCAGTTTCTTCAGGGGCTTAAAGTACTTC | CASSFFRGLKYF
TRBJ2-7 | once | TRBD1 | TRBV9 | TGTGCCAGCAGCGTAGGTGGGACAGGTAGCCACGAGCAGTACTTC | CASSVGGTGSHEQYF
TRBJ1-6 | NA | TRBD1 | TRBV27 | TGTGCCAGCAGCACCCCGGGACAGGGGCTCTCCTCGGCTCAATCGCCTCTCCACTTT | CASSTPGQGLSSAQSPLHF
TRBJ2-1 | NA | TRBD2 | TRBV4-3 | TGCGCCAGCAGCCAAGAAATAGCGGGGGGGCCCTCCTACAATGAGCAGTTCTTC | CASSQEIAGGPSYNEQFF
TRBJ1-2 | NA | TRBD1 | TRBV27 | TGTGCCAGCATATCCCTGACAGGGGGCTCAAGAACCTATGGCTACACCTTC | CASISLTGGSRTYGYTF
TRBJ2-5 | NA | NA | TRBV19 | TGTGCCAGTAGTATTGCAGAAAGAGGGACCCAGTACTTC | CASSIAERGTQYF
TRBJ2-5 | once | NA | TRBV6-2/TRBV6-3 | TGTGCCAGCAGTTACTCGCGGGGACTTCATCAAGAGACCCAGTACTTC | CASSYSRGLHQETQYF
TRBJ2-1 | few | TRBD2 | TRBV29-1 | TGCAGCGTCGTAGCGGGGGGACCATACAATGAGCAGTTCTTC | CSVVAGGPYNEQFF
TRBJ2-7 | NA | NA | TRBV28 | TGTGCCAGCAGGGGTACCGGGACCCCGCAGGGTGACGAGCAGTACTTC | CASRGTGTPQGDEQYF
TRBJ2-4 | few | NA | TRBV27 | TGTGCCAGCAGTCACGACCGCAAAAACATTCAGTACTTC | CASSHDRKNIQYF
TRBJ2-7 | NA | NA | TRBV21-1 | TGTGCCAGCAGCGAAAGTCCGACAGGGGGCCTTATGGGAGAGCAGTACTTC | CASSESPTGGLMGEQYF
TRBJ2-5 | NA | TRBD1 | TRBV20-1 | TGCAGTGCTAGAGAGCCAGGGGGCATGACCCAGTACTTC | CSAREPGGMTQYF
TRBJ2-4 | NA | TRBD2 | TRBV6-2/TRBV6-3 | TGTGCCAGCAGTTTAACTAGCGGGCCTTGGAATGAGCAGTACTTC | CASSLTSGPWNEQYF
TRBJ2-7 | NA | NA | TRBV4-1 | TGCGCCAGCAGCCAAGACCTCAGGGCTACCTACGAGCAGTACTTC | CASSQDLRATYEQYF
TRBJ2-3 | NA | NA | TRBV20-1 | TGCAGTGCTAGATCACCCACAGATACGCAGTATTTT | CSARSPTDTQYF
TRBJ2-3 | few | NA | TRBV10-3 | TGTGCCATCAGTGAGTCCGGAGGCCGCGATACGCAGTATTTT | CAISESGGRDTQYF
TRBJ2-3 | NA | NA | TRBV6-2/TRBV6-3 | TGTGCCAGCGGGGGCCCTAGCACAGATACGCAGTATTTT | CASGGPSTDTQYF
TRBJ2-7 | NA | NA | TRBV7-2 | TGTGCCAGCAGCTTTGACTCCTCCCCCGGATACGAGCAGTACTTC | CASSFDSSPGYEQYF
TRBJ1-1 | NA | NA | TRBV29-1 | TGCAGCGTTGAAGACACAGCGCCGAACACTGAAGCTTTCTTT | CSVEDTAPNTEAFF
TRBJ2-3 | NA | NA | TRBV6-5 | TGTGCCAGCAGCCCGAGTGACTGGGATACGCAGTATTTT | CASSPSDWDTQYF
TRBJ2-1 | NA | NA | TRBV20-1 | TGCAGTGCCCCCCCCGGGGGCCGGCTAGGGGAGCAGTTCTTC | CSAPPGGRLGEQFF
TRBJ2-1 | few | NA | TRBV4-3 | TGCGCCAGCAGCCAGGGTCTCGGGGGGCCCGCCTACAATGAGCAGTTCTTC | CASSQGLGGPAYNEQFF
TRBJ2-6 | few | NA | TRBV18 | TGTGCCAGCTCACCATCGGCTAGACAGTGCTCTGGGGCCAACGTCCTGACTTTC | CASSPSARQCSGANVLTF
TRBJ2-7 | NA | TRBD1 | TRBV28 | TGTGCCAGCAATCCTTCTTACAGGGGTTCCTACGAGCAGTACTTC | CASNPSYRGSYEQYF
TRBJ1-4 | NA | TRBD1 | TRBV5-6 | TGTGCCAGCAGCCCCAGGACAGGGGGTTTTGAAAAACTGTTTTTT | CASSPRTGGFEKLFF
TRBJ2-7 | NA | TRBD1 | TRBV20-1 | TGCAGTGCTAAACAGGGGGGATACGAGCAGTACTTC | CSAKQGGYEQYF
TRBJ2-7 | NA | NA | TRBV28 | TGTGCCACCTTGACAGGGGACTACGGGCAGTACTTC | CATLTGDYGQYF